These 21 T cell receptor beta chains share one sample of origin, sequenced in a study of blood T cell repertoires in COVID-19. The data were produced by immunoSEQ multiplex PCR, yet TCRdb's version contains in-frame clones alone and is incomplete. The top ten hold approximately 9.9% of the sample, which has about 140,000 clones, approximately 80% seen once. Sample: peripheral blood. The receptors here all came from a man aged 55 to 70 who had recovered from COVID-19.

V is TRBV20-1 and J is TRBJ2-1, with TRBD2 matching over 15 bases. The CDR3 consists of 16 residues. V shed 3 bases, J shed 9 bases, and the junction held 9 bases outside the gene matches. The germline CDR1 and CDR2 sequences are DFQATT and SNEGSKA (reference sequence). The DNA for the CDR3 is TGCAGTGCTAGTCGCGGACTAGCGGGAGGGCCGGGTGAGCAGTTCTTC. Translation gives CSASRGLAGGPGEQFF.

This rearrangement joins TRBV19 to TRBJ2-2; 9 nucleotides match TRBD2. Germline trimming cut 1 base from V and 4 bases from J; bases unmatched to any gene: 4. Germline CDR1 and CDR2: LNHDA and SQIVND (reference sequence). The CDR3 has 16 residues. The CDR3 DNA is TGTGCCAGTAGTATAGGGCGCGGGGGGGGCACCGGGGAGCTGTTTTTT. This translates into CASSIGRGGGTGELFF.

The genes are TRBV4-1 and TRBJ1-2; D call uncertain. Germline CDR1 MGHRA, CDR2 YSYEKL. The V end was cut by 0 bases, the J end by 4 bases, with 12 bases between. The CDR3 loop spans 15 amino acids. This CDR3 is CASSQEGTDPYGYTF. CDR3 DNA sequence: TGCGCCAGCAGCCAAGAGGGTACAGACCCCTATGGCTACACCTTC.

The chain recombines TRBV2 with TRBJ2-7; no definite D call. Germline V gene data show CDR1 as SNHLY and CDR2 as FYNNEI. Trimming removed 6 bases at V and 0 bases at J, with 12 bases between. The CDR3 contains 14 residues. CDR3 nucleotides: TGTGCCAGCAGCGTTCCGCGGAACTCCTACGAGCAGTACTTC. Protein sequence: CASSVPRNSYEQYF.

The rearrangement links TRBV7-9 to TRBJ2-2; 15 bases fit TRBD2. The CDR3 consists of 17 residues. CDR1 and CDR2 (germline): SEHNR, FQNEAQ (reference sequence). With 7 bases clipped from V and 5 bases from J, the junction kept 8 bases outside the gene matches. The CDR3 bases are TGTGCCAGCAACCCTAGGGGACTAGCGGGAGGTACCGGGGAGCTGTTTTTT. Translated, it gives CASNPRGLAGGTGELFF.

The chain couples TRBV28 to TRBJ1-5, with D hard to call. The CDR3 covers 12 residues. Germline V gene data show CDR1 as MDHEN and CDR2 as SYDVKM. Between the trimmed V and J ends, which lost 2 bases and 7 bases, there was a span of 6 bases. The CDR3 region is CASSLIQQPQHF. The CDR3, as DNA: TGTGCCAGCAGTTTAATCCAACAGCCCCAGCATTTT.

The chain uses TRBV9 and TRBJ2-5; 9 positions match TRBD1. With 1 base clipped from V and 0 bases from J, the junction kept 4 bases outside the gene matches. The CDR3 sequence is 16 residues long. The germline V gene encodes CDR1 SGDLS and CDR2 YYNGEE. Here the CDR3 DNA reads TGTGCCAGCAGCGTAAGGACAGGGGCTCACCAAGAGACCCAGTACTTC. This codes for CASSVRTGAHQETQYF. The full variable domain, its missing parts supplied by reference TRBV9 and TRBJ2-5, is DSGVTQTPKHLITATGQRVTLRCSPRSGDLSVYWYQQSLDQGLQFLIQYYNGEERAKGNILERFSAQQFPDLHSELNLSSLELGDSALYFCASSVRTGAHQETQYFGPGTRLLVL.

V and J are TRBV7-2 and TRBJ1-2; D gene ambiguous. The V gene lost 3 bases and the J gene lost 3 bases, with 14 bases spanning the gap. Germline V gene sequence: CDR1 SGHTA, CDR2 FQGNSA. The length of the CDR3 is 15 residues. The CDR3 region is CASSLGRARYYGYTF. Written as DNA, the CDR3 is TGTGCCAGCAGCTTGGGGAGGGCGCGGTACTATGGCTACACCTTC.

This rearrangement joins TRBV29-1 to TRBJ2-3, with D perhaps matching TRBD1 (5 bases). V dropped 6 bases and J dropped 0 bases, with 10 bases sitting between them. The CDR3 runs 13 residues. The germline V gene has CDR1 SQVTM and CDR2 ANQGSEA. CDR3 sequence: CSVVGASTDTQYF. CDR3 bases: TGCAGCGTAGTAGGGGCGAGCACAGATACGCAGTATTTT.

This chain connects TRBV6-7 to TRBJ1-5, with 9 nucleotides matching TRBD1. TRBV6-7 belongs to the ORF category, with a function that is uncertain. The CDR3 loop spans 14 amino acids. J was trimmed by 2 bases and V by 10 bases; bases with no gene match: 6. DNA of the CDR3: TGTGCCAAAACAGGGGGCAATGGCAATCAGCCCCAGCATTTT. Translating it yields CAKTGGNGNQPQHF.

This clone came up once. The chain links TRBV4-2 to TRBJ2-5; TRBD2 aligns across 12 bases. Germline V CDR1 and CDR2: LGHNA, YNFKEQ. The CDR3 sequence is 16 residues long. V lost 1 base, J lost 5 bases, and 5 bases stayed unmatched. CDR3 nucleotide sequence: TGTGCCAGCAGCCAAGCCCTAGCGGGGGGGTCTGAGACCCAGTACTTC. It codes for CASSQALAGGSETQYF.

The chain has TRBV5-4 and TRBJ2-5; 7 bases are a match to TRBD1. Germline V gives CDR1 SGHNT, CDR2 YYREEE (reference sequence). The V gene end was trimmed by 2 bases and the J gene end by 5 bases; junction bases not matched to a gene: 6. The CDR3 totals 14 residues. The CDR3 DNA sequence: TGTGCCAGCAGCTTCTTTCGACAGGGTGAGACCCAGTACTTC. It specifies CASSFFRQGETQYF.

The genes are TRBV28 and TRBJ1-3, with 7 bases that match TRBD1. CDR1 and CDR2 from the germline V gene are MDHEN and SYDVKM. The CDR3 has 15 residues. The V gene end was trimmed by 4 bases and the J gene end by 0 bases; junction bases not matched to a gene: 3. This chain's CDR3 is CASSSAGGSGNTIYF. The CDR3 bases are TGTGCCAGCAGTTCCGCAGGGGGCTCTGGAAACACCATATATTTT.

This sequence joins TRBV3-1 (or the pseudogene TRBV3-2) and TRBJ2-7, with D possibly being TRBD1 (6 bases). The CDR3 extends over 14 amino acids. V dropped 4 bases and J dropped 3 bases, with 13 bases sitting between them. Germline CDR1 reads LGHDT; CDR2 reads YNNKEL (reference sequence). The CDR3 here is CASSRQGTGYEQYF. The CDR3 bases are TGTGCCAGCAGCCGTCAGGGGACCGGCTACGAGCAGTACTTC.

The chain recombines TRBV24-1 with TRBJ2-1; 10 positions agree with TRBD2. Germline V CDR1 and CDR2: KGHDR, SFDVKD. This CDR3 has 17 residues. Unmatched junction bases numbered 5, after V lost 4 bases and J lost 0 bases. CDR3 sequence reads: CATSDRTSGLSYNEQFF. The CDR3 nucleotides are TGTGCCACCAGTGACCGGACTAGCGGCCTCTCCTACAATGAGCAGTTCTTC.

The chain links TRBV3-1 (or the pseudogene TRBV3-2) to TRBJ2-1; tentative D call: TRBD2 (5 bases). Trimming took 3 bases from V and 3 from J, leaving 12 bases between them. The length of the CDR3 is 15 residues. Germline V CDR1 and CDR2: LGHDT, YNNKEL (reference sequence). The CDR3 DNA follows: TGTGCCAGCAGCCATGAAGGGAGTCTCTACAATGAGCAGTTCTTC. Protein sequence: CASSHEGSLYNEQFF.

The rearrangement uses TRBV21-1 and TRBJ1-5; whether TRBD1, the table's D call, matches the DNA was not checked. TRBV21-1 is reported as a pseudogene. This CDR3 region has 14 residues. Here the CDR3 DNA reads TGTGCCAGCAGCAAAGGGCCAGGGAATCAGCCCCAGCATTTT. Its translation: CASSKGPGNQPQHF.

This clone has just one count. The chain combines TRBV18 with TRBJ2-3; TRBD1 might be the D (6 bases). CDR3 length: 14 amino acids. The germline V gene has CDR1 KGHSH and CDR2 LQKENI. V was clipped by 5 bases and J by 1 base, with 10 bases between them. Written as DNA, the CDR3 is TGTGCCAGCTCAGCCCAGGGGCGCACAGATACGCAGTATTTT. Protein sequence: CASSAQGRTDTQYF.

This chain connects TRBV15 to TRBJ2-3; 13 bases are a match to TRBD2. With V trimmed by 0 bases and J by 4 bases, 4 bases remained unmatched. There are 17 residues in the CDR3. Germline V gene sequence: CDR1 LNHNV, CDR2 YYDKDF (reference sequence). CDR3 amino acids: CATSRDWTSGSADTQYF. In DNA, the CDR3 is TGTGCCACCAGCAGAGATTGGACTAGCGGGAGTGCAGATACGCAGTATTTT.

This clone was counted once. As DNA, the CDR3 is TGCAGCGCTATCGCCGGGGGGGGAGGCTATGGCTACACCTTC. It yields the protein CSAIAGGGGYGYTF. The chain employs TRBV29-1 and TRBJ1-2; tentatively, D is TRBD1 (5 bases). Germline lookup yields CDR1 SQVTM and CDR2 ANQGSEA. The CDR3 has 14 residues. V was clipped by 7 bases and J by 4 bases, with 19 bases between them.

This clone is medium-sized within its sample. The chain couples TRBV7-9 to TRBJ2-7; D is undetermined. The CDR3 is 12 amino acids. The germline CDR1 and CDR2 sequences are SEHNR and FQNEAQ (reference sequence). V shed 3 bases and J shed 7 bases, with 10 bases lying between them. The CDR3 sequence is CASSLPSEEQYF. The CDR3, as DNA: TGTGCCAGCAGCTTGCCCTCGGAGGAGCAGTACTTC.